This T cell receptor (beta chain) was found in a study of lymphopenia after photon versus proton radiotherapy (dated by TCRdb to about 2019). A note on the overall study: Photon and proton radiation therapy were compared by the study for their immunological effects in patients with gastrointestinal tumors who developed high-grade lymphopenia. The 15 to 25 patients in the cohort had gastrointestinal tumors, were treated with either photon or proton therapy, and subsequently developed lymphopenia. The study was designed to characterize how the impact on the immune system differs between the two radiation modalities. Beyond this particular receptor, the publication reports: Across the cohort, among patients who died, a greater drop in TCR diversity after the nadir was inversely correlated with overall survival time. The survival association was assessed only in patients who died, and the authors presented better survival with proton therapy as a possibility rather than a demonstrated result. During treatment, patients who received proton therapy stayed relatively stable, whereas patients who received photon therapy lost naive T cells and TCR diversity and gained effector/memory populations. After the lymphocyte count nadir, oligoclonal expansion, especially of CD8+ Temra cells, was observed in photon-treated repertoires, and the drop in diversity was driven by this expansion.

The library came from the immunoSEQ multiplex PCR assay. Alongside multiparametric flow cytometry, deep sequencing of rearranged TCR beta loci was used to profile the T cell repertoires. Imported from immuneACCESS, the table was reduced by TCRdb to in-frame sequences with V and J called. These copies leave out some clones; in studies compared against another copy, an unresolved V gene accounts for under half, and the cause of the remainder is not known. This sample gives approximately 170,000 clones in total; roughly nine tenths of them show up just once. Approximately 4.8% of the sample rests with the top ten. As concerns this clone: The clone's antigen remains unknown. It has no much larger one-base neighbor in the sample; base qualities were not kept.

Spanning cysteine to phenylalanine, the CDR3 consists of 14 amino acids. Just the 42-base CDR3 DNA is kept, in frame starting at base 1. V and J are truncated by 1 base and 8 bases respectively, leaving an intervening sequence of 14 bases. The germline V gene gives CDR1 as SGHTA and CDR2 as FQGNSA. The specimen was peripheral blood, collected from a patient treated with photon-based radiotherapy. The receptor comes from a man in his forties or fifties with gastric cancer. The sequence joins TRBV7-2 to TRBJ1-2; the best D guess is TRBD1, with 6 bases matching. The DNA sequence is given as TGTGCCAGCAGCTTAGTATCGGGGGGCGAGGGCTACACCTTC. Its amino acids are CASSLVSGGEGYTF.